These 27 T cell receptor beta chains were sequenced from one sample in a study of CD8 T cells in Susac syndrome. Reverse transcription of roughly 0.5 to 1 ug RNA was carried out with random hexamers. TCRdb used MiXCR to reprocess the immunoSEQ multiplex PCR reads, holding one entry per CDR3 protein. The sample contains about 150,000 distinct CDR3 sequences, less than 97% of which appear only once. Sequenced: CD8+ T cells from PBMCs. The source is a human donor with multiple sclerosis.

The V gene is TRBV5-1, the J gene TRBJ2-3; D gene unclear. The CDR3 spans 12 residues. Germline-derived CDR1 and CDR2 are SGHRS and YFSETQ. With 4 bases removed from V and 3 bases from J, the gap between germline ends came to 6 bases. The CDR3: CASSHETDTQYF. The DNA for the CDR3 is TGCGCCAGCAGCCACGAAACAGATACGCAGTATTTT.

The CDR3: CASSLKYLLETQYF. In DNA form, the CDR3 reads TGTGCCAGCAGCTTGAAATATCTATTGGAGACCCAGTACTTC. This chain uses TRBV5-6 with TRBJ2-5; D not resolved. The germline V gene has CDR1 SGHDT and CDR2 YYEEEE. V was trimmed by 1 base and J by 5 bases, leaving 12 bases between them. The CDR3 totals 14 residues.

V gene TRBV7-9 combines with J gene TRBJ2-1; D possibly uses TRBD1 or TRBD2 (5 bases each). Germline V gene data show CDR1 as SEHNR and CDR2 as FQNEAQ (reference sequence). The V and J ends lost 7 bases and 10 bases respectively, with 17 bases between them. The CDR3 is made up of 13 amino acids. The CDR3 loop is CASNWASGLEQFF. The CDR3 coding sequence is TGTGCCAGCAACTGGGCATCGGGGCTAGAGCAGTTCTTC.

This clonotype was observed a single time. V is TRBV7-9 and J is TRBJ1-2; D remains ambiguous. Germline-derived CDR1 and CDR2 are SEHNR and FQNEAQ (reference sequence). CDR3 length: 14 amino acids. The ends were cut back, 0 bases at V and 8 bases at J, with 13 bases in the middle. DNA of the CDR3: TGTGCCAGCAGCTTAGCAAGGATTCAGGAAGGCTACACCTTC. This sequence encodes CASSLARIQEGYTF.

This clonotype was observed a single time. The chain combines TRBV12-3 or TRBV12-4 with TRBJ2-7; D may correspond to TRBD1 or TRBD2 (5 bases each). Trimming shortened V by 1 base and J by 0 bases, and 7 bases separated the two germline ends. The CDR3 sequence is 14 residues long. CDR3 nucleotide sequence: TGTGCCAGCAGTTTAGGGGGGAGCTCCTACGAGCAGTACGTC. It yields the protein CASSLGGSSYEQYV.

The chain has TRBV27 and TRBJ1-5, with D possibly TRBD1 on 5 matching bases. Trimming stripped 5 bases from V and 0 bases from J, with 14 bases between. The CDR3 totals 16 residues. Per germline, CDR1 MNHEY and CDR2 SMNVEV (reference sequence). For the CDR3, the DNA is TGTGCCAGCAGTGGGCAGGGACGGGGTAGCAATCAGCCCCAGCATTTT. It yields the protein CASSGQGRGSNQPQHF.

The genes are TRBV7-9 and TRBJ2-3, with a weak D call TRBD2 (5 bases). The V end lost 3 bases, the J end lost 2 bases, and 6 bases lay between the germline ends. Germline assignment: CDR1 SEHNR and CDR2 FQNEAQ (reference sequence). The CDR3 length is 13 residues. The CDR3 spells CASSFRDTDTQYF. CDR3 sequence (DNA): TGTGCCAGCAGCTTCCGGGACACAGATACGCAGTATTTT.

The gene calls are TRBV30 and TRBJ1-2; D is undetermined. The germline V and J ends were trimmed by 3 bases and 3 bases, with 11 bases remaining between them. CDR1 GTSNPN and CDR2 SVGIG come from the germline V gene (reference sequence). CDR3 length equals 13 residues. The CDR3 sequence: CAWRPLGDYGYTF. The CDR3 DNA sequence: TGTGCCTGGAGGCCACTCGGGGACTATGGCTACACCTTC. The variable domain in full, with the rest retrieved from reference TRBV30 and TRBJ1-2, is SQTIHQWPATLVQPVGSPLSLECTVEGTSNPNLYWYRQAAGRGLQLLFYSVGIGQISSEVPQNLSASRPQDRQFILSSKKLLLSDSGFYLCAWRPLGDYGYTFGSGTRLTVV.

This chain's CDR3 is CASSLGSLRDGYTF. Here the CDR3 DNA reads TGTGCCAGCAGCTTAGGGTCCCTAAGGGATGGCTACACCTTC. V usage is TRBV5-4 and J usage is TRBJ1-2; D is undetermined. The CDR3 is 14 residues long. CDR1 and CDR2 (germline): SGHNT, YYREEE (reference sequence). Trimming cost V 2 bases and J 6 bases, with 14 bases left between them.

The chain is built from TRBV30 and TRBJ1-5; D unclear. V was shortened by 1 base and J by 3 bases, with 7 bases between the two germline ends. CDR1 is GTSNPN and CDR2 is SVGIG in the germline V gene (reference sequence). The CDR3 runs 13 residues. CDR3 DNA sequence: TGTGCCTGGAGTGCGTGGAACAATCAGCCCCAGCATTTT. Encoded protein: CAWSAWNNQPQHF.

The chain employs TRBV14 and TRBJ2-7, with 9 bases that match TRBD1. The CDR3 runs to 16 residues. V lost 6 bases to trimming and J lost 4 bases; unmatched junction nucleotides: 13. Per the germline V gene, CDR1 is SGHDN and CDR2 is FVKESK. CDR3 region: CASSHRMGQGAYEQYF. The CDR3 DNA reads TGTGCCAGCAGTCACCGAATGGGACAGGGAGCGTACGAGCAGTACTTC.

This chain joins TRBV2 and TRBJ2-7; D uncertain. This CDR3 spans 10 amino acids. Germline loops: CDR1 SNHLY, CDR2 FYNNEI. Trimming stripped 4 bases from V and 4 bases from J, with 2 bases between. The DNA for the CDR3 is TGTGCCAGCAGTGGATACGAGCAGTACTTC. Translation gives CASSGYEQYF.

The chain carries TRBV3-1 and TRBJ1-5; D may be TRBD1 (5 bases). Per the germline V gene, CDR1 is LGHDT and CDR2 is YNNKEL (reference sequence). CDR3 length: 15 amino acids. V shed 4 bases and J shed 1 base, with 11 bases lying between them. Here the CDR3 DNA reads TGTGCCAGCAGCCGGGGGGTGGGAAGCAATCAGCCCCAGCATTTT. It yields the protein CASSRGVGSNQPQHF. Looking up the rest from reference TRBV3-1 and TRBJ1-5 gives the full variable domain: DTAVSQTPKYLVTQMGNDKSIKCEQNLGHDTMYWYKQDSKKFLKIMFSYNNKELIINETVPNRFSPKSPDKAHLNLHINSLELGDSAVYFCASSRGVGSNQPQHFGDGTRLSIL.

The chain couples TRBV29-1 to TRBJ2-7, with D possibly being TRBD2 (6 bases). Germline CDR1 and CDR2: SQVTM and ANQGSEA. Trimming took 8 bases from V and 2 from J, leaving 16 bases between them. The CDR3 runs 13 residues. The CDR3 region has the DNA TGCAGCACACGGGAGATCGGGACCTACGAGCAGTACGTC. Protein product: CSTREIGTYEQYV.

This chain links TRBV30 with TRBJ1-1; no reliable D call. CDR1 and CDR2 (germline): GTSNPN, SVGIG (reference sequence). The ends were cut back, 4 bases at V and 0 bases at J, with 9 bases in the middle. The CDR3 consists of 13 residues. Here the CDR3 DNA reads TGTGCCTGGAACGTCAGATTGAACACTGAAGCTTTCTTT. This codes for CAWNVRLNTEAFF. Complete variable domain (other parts from reference TRBV30 and TRBJ1-1): SQTIHQWPATLVQPVGSPLSLECTVEGTSNPNLYWYRQAAGRGLQLLFYSVGIGQISSEVPQNLSASRPQDRQFILSSKKLLLSDSGFYLCAWNVRLNTEAFFGQGTRLTVV.

The chain links TRBV7-9 to TRBJ1-4, with D hard to call. In germline, CDR1 is SEHNR, CDR2 FQNEAQ (reference sequence). The CDR3 runs to 14 residues. The ends were cut back, 4 bases at V and 0 bases at J, with 6 bases in the middle. In DNA form, the CDR3 reads TGTGCCAGCAGCTCAAGAGCAACTAATGAAAAACTGTTTTTT. Residues: CASSSRATNEKLFF.

This chain joins TRBV4-1 and TRBJ2-1; weak D call: TRBD1 (5 bases). Germline-derived CDR1 and CDR2 are MGHRA and YSYEKL. The CDR3 is 16 residues long. Trimming left V 0 bases short and J 0 bases short, with 9 bases between. CDR3: CASSQESQGSYNEQFF. The CDR3 DNA follows: TGCGCCAGCAGCCAAGAGTCCCAGGGCTCCTACAATGAGCAGTTCTTC.

The V gene is TRBV12-3 or TRBV12-4, the J gene TRBJ2-1; the D call may be TRBD1 or TRBD2 (5 bases each). The CDR3 loop spans 15 amino acids. V was pared by 6 bases and J by 8 bases, with 20 bases between. CDR3 sequence (DNA): TGTGCCAGCAGGACCCGGGACCTCCTGGGCCATGAGCAGTTCTTC. It translates to CASRTRDLLGHEQFF.

The CDR3 bases are TGTGCCAGCAGAAACGGGGGACCCCCGCAAAAAGAGACCCAGTACTTC. It codes for CASRNGGPPQKETQYF. The chain joins TRBV11-2 to TRBJ2-5, with D perhaps matching TRBD2 (6 bases). Trimming shortened V by 6 bases and J by 3 bases, and 20 bases separated the two germline ends. Germline CDR1 is SGHAT and CDR2 is FQNNGV. The CDR3 runs 16 residues.

This chain connects TRBV12-3 or TRBV12-4 to TRBJ2-7; tentative D call: TRBD1 (6 bases). The CDR3 runs to 14 residues. Trimming stripped 6 bases from V and 3 bases from J, with 15 bases between. The CDR3 here is CASSPTVGGYEQYF. The CDR3, as DNA: TGTGCCAGCAGCCCGACGGTAGGGGGCTACGAGCAGTACTTC.

The gene calls are TRBV12-3 or TRBV12-4 and TRBJ2-7; possibly TRBD1 for D (6 bases). V lost 6 bases to trimming and J lost 1 base, with 10 bases between them. This CDR3 has 13 residues. Written as DNA, the CDR3 is TGTGCCAGCAGGGTCAGGGGATCCTACGAGCAGTACTTC. This codes for CASRVRGSYEQYF.

The V call is TRBV15, the J call TRBJ1-4; no clear D gene. V was pared by 1 base and J by 8 bases, with 5 bases between. This CDR3 has 12 residues. Germline lookup yields CDR1 LNHNV and CDR2 YYDKDF (reference sequence). DNA for the CDR3: TGTGCCACCAGCAGAGTAGCGGAAAAACTGTTTTTT. It specifies CATSRVAEKLFF.

The rearrangement uses TRBV2 and TRBJ2-7; no firm D call. The V end was cut by 7 bases, the J end by 3 bases, with 7 bases between. CDR3 length equals 11 residues. Germline CDR1 SNHLY, CDR2 FYNNEI. The CDR3 DNA reads TGTGCCAGCACCCCCGGCTACGAGCAGTACGTC. This encodes CASTPGYEQYV.

This chain joins TRBV28 and TRBJ2-4; TRBD1 matches 9 bases. From germline, CDR1 is MDHEN and CDR2 SYDVKM. The CDR3 extends over 17 amino acids. Trimming cost V 5 bases and J 8 bases; bases outside gene matches: 16. DNA for the CDR3: TGTGCCAGCAGTCTGGTTAGGACAGGGGAGGAAGGGGACATTCAGTACTTC. Its protein is CASSLVRTGEEGDIQYF.

There are a few counts of this clonotype. V gene TRBV12-3 or TRBV12-4 combines with J gene TRBJ2-7; D not certain. Trimming removed 5 bases from V and 3 bases from J, with 11 bases in between. The CDR3 is made up of 13 amino acids. CDR3 residues: CASSPGPGYEQYF. DNA for the CDR3: TGTGCCAGCAGTCCGGGCCCGGGCTACGAGCAGTACTTC.

The rearrangement links TRBV7-9 to TRBJ2-6; perhaps TRBD1 as D (5 bases). This CDR3 comprises 16 residues. The germline V gene encodes CDR1 SEHNR and CDR2 FQNEAQ (reference sequence). Trimming removed 5 bases from V and 1 base from J, with 12 bases in between. The CDR3 nucleotides are TGTGCCAGCAGCAGTTACAGGTCTTCTGGGGCCAACGTCCTGACTTTC. This encodes CASSSYRSSGANVLTF.

The chain recombines TRBV13 with TRBJ2-3, with D possibly called TRBD1 or TRBD2 (5 bases each). CDR3 length: 14 amino acids. Per germline, CDR1 PRHDT and CDR2 FYEKMQ (reference sequence). Trimming removed 2 bases from V and 4 bases from J, with 10 bases in between. The CDR3 nucleotides are TGTGCCAGCAGCTTAAGTGGGGGTCCAGATACGCAGTATTTT. Translated: CASSLSGGPDTQYF.